This section outlines one T cell receptor (beta chain) sequence together with its context. The data belong to a study of CD8 T cells in Susac syndrome. V lost 8 bases and J 6 bases, leaving 14 bases between the germline ends. The germline gives CDR1 LNHNV, CDR2 YYDKDF (reference sequence). This CDR3 comprises 13 residues. Roughly 0.5 to 1 ug RNA was reverse transcribed with random hexamers. An immunoSEQ multiplex PCR generated amplified TCR beta CDR3 products spanning 54 Vbeta and 13 Jbeta. TCRdb fed the immunoSEQ multiplex PCR reads into MiXCR, producing one record per CDR3 protein. Among approximately 190,000 distinct CDR3 sequences listed, about 96% were seen once. Blood CD8+ and CD4+ T cells underwent high-throughput TCR beta sequencing.

The gene calls are TRBV15 and TRBJ2-1; weak D call: TRBD1 (6 bases). Source material: CD4+ T cells from PBMCs. The clonotype comes from a human donor with multiple sclerosis. CDR3 nucleotide sequence: TGTGCCACCCGACAGGTCGGAGGCAATGAGCAGTTCTTC. The encoded protein is CATRQVGGNEQFF.